The clone carrying this T cell receptor (beta chain) was counted once. What it binds is unknown. Each sorted fraction was over 95% pure. Expressed TCRB transcripts were sequenced because the isolated RNA had all been reverse transcribed beforehand. Method: immunoSEQ multiplex PCR; TCRdb's copy keeps in-frame clones and lacks some. The table lists 200,000 to 300,000 clones, around 21% of them singletons, with less than 0.035% in the top ten. V was trimmed by 5 bases and J by 7 bases, leaving 8 bases between them. This CDR3 is 12 amino acids long. Germline lookup yields CDR1 MDHEN and CDR2 SYDVKM. The sample belongs to a study of beta chain features in type 1 diabetes. Study overall: Patients were similar to healthy donors in age and gender (as well as in cell yields). Overall study results and limits: Shorter TCRB CDR3s, moderately but significantly so, were found in Type 1 diabetes patients in all four CD4+ subsets. Shorter templates might be favored by PCR, equally in patients and controls. Naive, central memory and Treg TCRB repertoires seemed to resemble each other more closely in patients than they did in healthy donors.

This sequence joins TRBV28 and TRBJ1-4; D is ambiguous. The sequenced material came from naive CD4+ T cells from blood. The sequence derives from a woman aged 35 to 49 with type 1 diabetes. The CDR3 here is CASSTGSEKLFF. The CDR3 DNA follows: TGTGCCAGCAGTACCGGGAGTGAAAAACTGTTTTTT.